These 5 T cell receptor beta chains came from one sample sequenced in a study of blood T cell repertoires in COVID-19. Data came from immunoSEQ multiplex PCR; TCRdb stores just in-frame clones and leaves some out. The profile shows 150,000 to 200,000 clones, 89% of them singletons. The sample consisted of peripheral blood. These receptors all come from a man between 18 and 35 years old who had recovered from COVID-19.

This rearrangement joins TRBV5-4 to TRBJ2-4; 7 bases match TRBD1. Germline CDR1 is SGHNT and CDR2 is YYREEE (reference sequence). Germline trimming cut 2 bases from V and 4 bases from J; bases unmatched to any gene: 3. The CDR3 has 14 amino acids. In DNA, the CDR3 is TGTGCCAGCAGCTTAGGGACAGTAAAAAACATTCAGTACTTC. This encodes CASSLGTVKNIQYF.

V gene TRBV27 combines with J gene TRBJ2-2; the D gene is possibly TRBD2 (5 bases). Trimming took off 3 bases at V and 1 base at J, with 6 bases between the two ends. The CDR3 totals 14 residues. Per the germline V gene, CDR1 is MNHEY and CDR2 is SMNVEV (reference sequence). The CDR3 nucleotides are TGTGCCAGCAGTTTGAGGGAGAACACCGGGGAGCTGTTTTTT. This codes for CASSLRENTGELFF.

This CDR3 is CASSVGAGNQPQHF. CDR3 nucleotides: TGTGCCAGCAGTGTCGGAGCGGGCAATCAGCCCCAGCATTTT. The rearrangement links TRBV7-2 to TRBJ1-5; D gene ambiguous. Trimming left V 6 bases short and J 2 bases short, with 11 bases between. The CDR3 is 14 amino acids. Looked up from germline, CDR1 is SGHTA and CDR2 is FQGNSA.

The chain recombines TRBV20-1 with TRBJ2-1; 8 bases align to TRBD2. The CDR3 contains 14 residues. V was clipped by 3 bases and J by 7 bases; unmatched bases: 8. CDR1 and CDR2 from the germline V gene are DFQATT and SNEGSKA (reference sequence). The CDR3 DNA reads TGCAGTGCTAGTACGGGAGGGCCTGGGAATGAGCAGTTCTTC. It specifies CSASTGGPGNEQFF.

The chain couples TRBV10-1 to TRBJ1-1, with TRBD1 matching 8 bases. Trimming took 9 bases from V and 6 from J; bases not matched to a gene: 9. CDR1 WNHNN and CDR2 SYGVQD come from the germline V gene (reference sequence). The CDR3 covers 13 residues. The CDR3 DNA reads as TGCGCCAGTTCCCGGACAGGGCTAGCTGAAGCTTTCTTT. Translation: CASSRTGLAEAFF.